In its sample, the clone carrying this T cell receptor (beta chain) was seen many times. Its antigen is still unknown. V gave up 2 bases and J gave up 2 bases; unmatched junction bases: 13. Germline CDR1 is SGHVS and CDR2 is FNYEAQ. The CDR3 is 18 residues long. This record belongs to a study of T cell repertoires in cytomegalovirus infection. Study in general: Recently identified HLA-C-restricted CMV epitopes and well-studied HLA-B-restricted CMV epitopes were used by the study. Both CMV infection and a matching HLA type were indicated by public TCR beta signatures.

TCRdb recomputed calls from the reads with MiXCR, one row per CDR3 protein. The top ten hold about 53% of the sample, which has 49,000 or so distinct CDR3 sequences, 15% to 25% seen once. Study conclusions and caveats: HLA-C-restricted CMV clonotypes gave the most frequent clonotype in two of eight donors.

This rearrangement joins TRBV7-6 to TRBJ2-3, with 7 bases fitting TRBD1. Sequenced material: CD8+ T cells from cultured PBMCs, taken from culture after CMV antigen stimulation. The source is a human donor in good health (CMV status not recorded). Some clones in this sample may be carry-over from other donors' samples. DNA of the CDR3: TGTGCCAGCAGCTTAATCGGGCTGGGGACAGTCACCACAGATACGCAGTATTTT. Its protein product is CASSLIGLGTVTTDTQYF.